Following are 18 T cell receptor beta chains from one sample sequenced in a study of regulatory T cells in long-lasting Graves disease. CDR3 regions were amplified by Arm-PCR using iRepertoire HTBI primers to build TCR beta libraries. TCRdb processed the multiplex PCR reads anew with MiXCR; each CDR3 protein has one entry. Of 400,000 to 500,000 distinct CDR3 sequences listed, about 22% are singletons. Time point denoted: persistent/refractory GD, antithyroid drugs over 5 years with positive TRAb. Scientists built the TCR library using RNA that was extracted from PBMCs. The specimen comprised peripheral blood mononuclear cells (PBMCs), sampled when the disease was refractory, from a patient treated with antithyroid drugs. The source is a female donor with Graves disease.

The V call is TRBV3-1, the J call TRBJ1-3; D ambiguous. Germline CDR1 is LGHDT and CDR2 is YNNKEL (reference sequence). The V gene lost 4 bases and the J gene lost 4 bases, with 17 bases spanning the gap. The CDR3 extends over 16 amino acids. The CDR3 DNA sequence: TGTGCCAGCAGCCCGACCGGTCTAACGTGGGGAAACACCATATATTTT. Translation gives CASSPTGLTWGNTIYF.

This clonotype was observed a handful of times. This CDR3 is CSARDWGGTGWTEAFF. The CDR3 bases are TGCAGTGCTAGAGATTGGGGGGGGACGGGCTGGACTGAAGCTTTCTTT. V and J are TRBV20-1 and TRBJ1-1, with D possibly being TRBD1 (5 bases). Trimming stripped 0 bases from V and 5 bases from J, with 19 bases between. Germline V gives CDR1 DFQATT, CDR2 SNEGSKA (reference sequence). This CDR3 contains 16 residues.

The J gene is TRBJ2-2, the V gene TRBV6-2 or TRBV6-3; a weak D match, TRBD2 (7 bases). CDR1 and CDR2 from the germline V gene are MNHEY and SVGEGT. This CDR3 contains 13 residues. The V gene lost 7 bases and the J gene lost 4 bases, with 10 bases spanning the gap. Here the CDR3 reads CASTRGATGELFF. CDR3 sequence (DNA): TGTGCCAGCACCCGGGGGGCCACCGGGGAGCTGTTTTTT.

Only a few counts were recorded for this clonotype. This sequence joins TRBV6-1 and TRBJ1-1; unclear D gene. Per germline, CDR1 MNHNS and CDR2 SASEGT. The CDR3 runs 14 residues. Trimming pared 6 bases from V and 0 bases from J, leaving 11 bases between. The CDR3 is CASRGVFMNTEAFF. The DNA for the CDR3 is TGTGCCAGCAGGGGAGTCTTCATGAACACTGAAGCTTTCTTT.

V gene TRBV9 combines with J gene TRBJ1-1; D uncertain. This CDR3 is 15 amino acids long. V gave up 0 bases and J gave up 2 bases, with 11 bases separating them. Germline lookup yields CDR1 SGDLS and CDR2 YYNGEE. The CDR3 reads CASSVGGQTNTEAFF. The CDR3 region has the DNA TGTGCCAGCAGCGTAGGAGGGCAGACAAACACTGAAGCTTTCTTT. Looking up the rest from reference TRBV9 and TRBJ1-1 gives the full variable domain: DSGVTQTPKHLITATGQRVTLRCSPRSGDLSVYWYQQSLDQGLQFLIQYYNGEERAKGNILERFSAQQFPDLHSELNLSSLELGDSALYFCASSVGGQTNTEAFFGQGTRLTVV.

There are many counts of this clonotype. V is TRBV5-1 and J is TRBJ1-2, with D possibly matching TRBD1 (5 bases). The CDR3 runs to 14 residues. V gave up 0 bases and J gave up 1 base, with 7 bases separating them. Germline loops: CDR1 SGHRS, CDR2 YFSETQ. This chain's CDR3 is CASSLADSNYGYTF. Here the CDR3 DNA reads TGCGCCAGCAGCTTGGCAGACAGTAACTATGGCTACACCTTC.

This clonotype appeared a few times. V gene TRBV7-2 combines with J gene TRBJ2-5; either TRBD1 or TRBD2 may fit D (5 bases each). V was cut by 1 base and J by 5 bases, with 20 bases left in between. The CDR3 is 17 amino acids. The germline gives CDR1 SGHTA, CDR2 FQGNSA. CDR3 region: CASSLVAEGPTRETQYF. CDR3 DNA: TGTGCCAGCAGCTTAGTGGCCGAGGGGCCCACTCGGGAGACCCAGTACTTC.

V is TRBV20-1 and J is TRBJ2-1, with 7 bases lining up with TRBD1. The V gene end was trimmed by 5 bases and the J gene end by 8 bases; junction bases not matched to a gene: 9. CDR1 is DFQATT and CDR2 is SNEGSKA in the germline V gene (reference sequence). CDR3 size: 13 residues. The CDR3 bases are TGCAGTGCTGCGCCAATACAGGGGCATGAGCAGTTCTTC. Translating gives CSAAPIQGHEQFF.

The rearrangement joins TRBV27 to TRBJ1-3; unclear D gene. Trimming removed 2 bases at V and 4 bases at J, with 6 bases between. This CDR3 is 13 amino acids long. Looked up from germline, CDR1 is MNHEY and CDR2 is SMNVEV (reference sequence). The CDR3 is CASSLNPGNTIYF. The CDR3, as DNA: TGTGCCAGCAGTTTAAACCCAGGAAACACCATATATTTT.

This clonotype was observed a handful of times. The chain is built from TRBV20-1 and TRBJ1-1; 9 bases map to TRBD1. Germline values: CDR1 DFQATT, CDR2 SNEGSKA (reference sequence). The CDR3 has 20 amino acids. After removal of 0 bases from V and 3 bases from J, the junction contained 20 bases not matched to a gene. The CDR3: CSARDTADTGTGSYDTEAFF. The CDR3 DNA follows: TGCAGTGCTAGAGACACGGCGGACACCGGGACAGGGTCGTATGACACTGAAGCTTTCTTT.

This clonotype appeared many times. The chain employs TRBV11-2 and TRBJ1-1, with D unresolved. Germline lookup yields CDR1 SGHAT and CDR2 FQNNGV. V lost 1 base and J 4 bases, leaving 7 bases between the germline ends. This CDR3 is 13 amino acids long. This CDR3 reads CASSLGAATEAFF. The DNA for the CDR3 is TGTGCCAGCAGCTTAGGGGCGGCCACTGAAGCTTTCTTT.

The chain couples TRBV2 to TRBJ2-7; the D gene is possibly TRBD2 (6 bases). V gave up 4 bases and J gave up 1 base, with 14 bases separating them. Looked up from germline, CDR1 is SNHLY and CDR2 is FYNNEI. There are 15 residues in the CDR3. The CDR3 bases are TGTGCCAGCAGTGCTCAAGGCGGGGTATCCTACGAGCAGTACTTC. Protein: CASSAQGGVSYEQYF.

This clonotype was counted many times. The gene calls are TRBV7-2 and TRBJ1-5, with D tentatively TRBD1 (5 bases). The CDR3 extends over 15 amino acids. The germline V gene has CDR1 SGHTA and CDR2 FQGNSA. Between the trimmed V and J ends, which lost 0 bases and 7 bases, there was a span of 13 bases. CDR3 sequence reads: CASSLALGVPQPQHF. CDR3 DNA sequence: TGTGCCAGCAGCTTAGCGCTAGGGGTACCACAGCCCCAGCATTTT. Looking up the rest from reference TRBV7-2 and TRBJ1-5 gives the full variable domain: GAGVSQSPSNKVTEKGKDVELRCDPISGHTALYWYRQSLGQGLEFLIYFQGNSAPDKSGLPSDRFSAERTGGSVSTLTIQRTQQEDSAVYLCASSLALGVPQPQHFGDGTRLSIL.

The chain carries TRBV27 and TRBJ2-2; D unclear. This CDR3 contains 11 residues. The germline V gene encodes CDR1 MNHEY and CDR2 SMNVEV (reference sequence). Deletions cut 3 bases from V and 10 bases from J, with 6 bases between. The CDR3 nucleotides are TGTGCCAGCAGTTTTAACGAGGAGCTGTTTTTT. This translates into CASSFNEELFF.

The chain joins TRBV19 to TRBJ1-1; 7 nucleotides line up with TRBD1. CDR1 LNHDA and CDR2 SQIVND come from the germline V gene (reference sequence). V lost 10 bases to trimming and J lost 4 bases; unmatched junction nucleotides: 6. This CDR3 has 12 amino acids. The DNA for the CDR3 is TGTGCCACCCAGGACAGGATCACTGAAGCTTTCTTT. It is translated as CATQDRITEAFF.

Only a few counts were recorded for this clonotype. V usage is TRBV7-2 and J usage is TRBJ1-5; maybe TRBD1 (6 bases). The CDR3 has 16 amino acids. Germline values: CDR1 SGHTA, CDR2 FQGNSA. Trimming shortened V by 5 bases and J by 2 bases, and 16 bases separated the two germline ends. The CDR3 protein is CASSRDTAGGNQPQHF. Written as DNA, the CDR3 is TGTGCCAGCAGCCGGGACACAGCGGGTGGCAATCAGCCCCAGCATTTT.

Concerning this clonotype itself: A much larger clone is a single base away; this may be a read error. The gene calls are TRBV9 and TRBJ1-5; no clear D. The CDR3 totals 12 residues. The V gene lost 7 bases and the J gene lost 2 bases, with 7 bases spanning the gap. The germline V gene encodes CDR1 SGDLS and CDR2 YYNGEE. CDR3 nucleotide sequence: TGTGCCAGCGGTCCGGGCAATCAGCCCCAGCATTTT. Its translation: CASGPGNQPQHF. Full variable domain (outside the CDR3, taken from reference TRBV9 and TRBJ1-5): DSGVTQTPKHLITATGQRVTLRCSPRSGDLSVYWYQQSLDQGLQFLIQYYNGEERAKGNILERFSAQQFPDLHSELNLSSLELGDSALYFCASGPGNQPQHFGDGTRLSIL.

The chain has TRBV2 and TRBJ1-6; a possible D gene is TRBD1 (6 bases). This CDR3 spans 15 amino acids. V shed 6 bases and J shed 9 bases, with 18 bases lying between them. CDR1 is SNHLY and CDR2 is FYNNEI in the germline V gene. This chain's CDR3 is CASSSGGGGASPLHF. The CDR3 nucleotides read TGTGCCAGCAGCTCCGGAGGGGGTGGTGCTTCACCCCTCCACTTT.